This T cell receptor beta chain appears in the sequencing data of a study of shared clonotypes between healthy human individuals. Study-wide background: The donor group consisted of two women and a few men, aged 18 to 49. General study findings and limits: Of the naive CD4 clonotypes, 4% to 5% were shared across several donors.

Researchers divided each subset's genomic DNA evenly across several immunoSEQ plates. Sequencing used immunoSEQ multiplex PCR; TCRdb keeps in-frame clones, though not all of them. Seen here are millions of clones, 90% to 95% observed once, and the top ten hold 0.1% to 0.15%. The CDR3 spans 15 residues. Germline CDR1 reads SNHLY; CDR2 reads FYNNEI. The J segment lost 5 bases and the V segment lost 2 bases, leaving 4 bases of the junction unmatched. Concerning this clone itself: Its antigen is unidentified.

Sequencing was done on a sample of naive CD4+ T cells sorted from blood. As for subset: CD45RA+ positively selected. The chain is built from TRBV2 and TRBJ2-2, with 8 positions matching TRBD1. This receptor was identified in a man aged 18 to 29 in good health. The CDR3 here is CASSERQGRTGELFF. CDR3 coding DNA: TGTGCCAGCAGTGAACGACAGGGGCGGACCGGGGAGCTGTTTTTT.